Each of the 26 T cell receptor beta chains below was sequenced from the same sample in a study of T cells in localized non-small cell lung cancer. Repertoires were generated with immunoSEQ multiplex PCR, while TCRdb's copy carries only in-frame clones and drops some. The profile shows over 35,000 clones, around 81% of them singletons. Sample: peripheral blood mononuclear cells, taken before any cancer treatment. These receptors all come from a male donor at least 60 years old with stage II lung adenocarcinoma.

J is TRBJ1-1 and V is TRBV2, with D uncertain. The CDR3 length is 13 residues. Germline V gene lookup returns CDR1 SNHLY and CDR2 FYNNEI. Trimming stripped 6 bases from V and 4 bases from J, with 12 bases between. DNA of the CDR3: TGTGCCAGCAGGTTAGACCCGGGCACTGAAGCTTTCTTT. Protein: CASRLDPGTEAFF.

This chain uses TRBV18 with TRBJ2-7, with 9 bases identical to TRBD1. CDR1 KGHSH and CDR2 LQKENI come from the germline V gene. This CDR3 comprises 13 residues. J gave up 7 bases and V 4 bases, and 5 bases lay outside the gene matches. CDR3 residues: CASSRPGTGEQYF. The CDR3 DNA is TGTGCCAGCTCACGTCCCGGGACAGGGGAGCAGTACTTC. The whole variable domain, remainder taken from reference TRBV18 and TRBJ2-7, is NAGVMQNPRHLVRRRGQEARLRCSPMKGHSHVYWYRQLPEEGLKFMVYLQKENIIDESGMPKERFSAEFPKEGPSILRIQQVVRGDSAAYFCASSRPGTGEQYFGPGTRLTVT.

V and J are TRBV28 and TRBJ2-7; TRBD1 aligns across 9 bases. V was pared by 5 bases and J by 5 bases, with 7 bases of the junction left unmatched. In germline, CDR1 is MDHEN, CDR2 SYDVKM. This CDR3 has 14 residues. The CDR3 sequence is CASSPPGTGNEQYF. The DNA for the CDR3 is TGTGCCAGCAGTCCCCCCGGGACAGGGAACGAGCAGTACTTC. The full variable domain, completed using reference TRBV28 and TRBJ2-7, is DVKVTQSSRYLVKRTGEKVFLECVQDMDHENMFWYRQDPGLGLRLIYFSYDVKMKEKGDIPEGYSVSREKKERFSLILESASTNQTSMYLCASSPPGTGNEQYFGPGTRLTVT.

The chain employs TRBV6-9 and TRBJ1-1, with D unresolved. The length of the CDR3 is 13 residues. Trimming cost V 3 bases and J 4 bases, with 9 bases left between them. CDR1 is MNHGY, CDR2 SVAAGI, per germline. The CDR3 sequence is CASSYGYGTEAFF. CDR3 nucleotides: TGTGCCAGCAGTTACGGCTACGGCACTGAAGCTTTCTTT.

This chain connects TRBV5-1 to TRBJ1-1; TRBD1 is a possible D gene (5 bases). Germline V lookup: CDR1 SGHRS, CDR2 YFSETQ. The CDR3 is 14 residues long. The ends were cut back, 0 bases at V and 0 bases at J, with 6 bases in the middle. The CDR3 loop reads CASSLGGVNTEAFF. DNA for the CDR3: TGCGCCAGCAGCTTGGGAGGGGTGAACACTGAAGCTTTCTTT.

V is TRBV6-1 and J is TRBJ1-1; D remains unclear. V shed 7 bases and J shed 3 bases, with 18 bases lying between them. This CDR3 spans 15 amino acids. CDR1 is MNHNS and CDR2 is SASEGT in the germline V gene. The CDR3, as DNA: TGTGCCAGCACCCCCCGCGAGGGATTCTACACTGAAGCTTTCTTT. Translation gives CASTPREGFYTEAFF.

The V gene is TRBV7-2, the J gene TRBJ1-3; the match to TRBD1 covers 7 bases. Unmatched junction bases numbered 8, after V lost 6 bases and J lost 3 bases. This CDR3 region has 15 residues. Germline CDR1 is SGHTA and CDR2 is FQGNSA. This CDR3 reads CASSSYDRDGNTIYF. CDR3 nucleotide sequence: TGTGCCAGCAGTTCATATGACAGGGATGGAAACACCATATATTTT.

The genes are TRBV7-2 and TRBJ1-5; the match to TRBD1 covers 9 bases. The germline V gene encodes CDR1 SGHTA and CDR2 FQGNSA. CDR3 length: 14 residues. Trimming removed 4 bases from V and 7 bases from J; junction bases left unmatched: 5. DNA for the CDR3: TGTGCCAGCAGCTCCGGGACAGGGAGCCAGCCCCAGCATTTT. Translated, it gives CASSSGTGSQPQHF. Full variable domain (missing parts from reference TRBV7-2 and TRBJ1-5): GAGVSQSPSNKVTEKGKDVELRCDPISGHTALYWYRQSLGQGLEFLIYFQGNSAPDKSGLPSDRFSAERTGGSVSTLTIQRTQQEDSAVYLCASSSGTGSQPQHFGDGTRLSIL.

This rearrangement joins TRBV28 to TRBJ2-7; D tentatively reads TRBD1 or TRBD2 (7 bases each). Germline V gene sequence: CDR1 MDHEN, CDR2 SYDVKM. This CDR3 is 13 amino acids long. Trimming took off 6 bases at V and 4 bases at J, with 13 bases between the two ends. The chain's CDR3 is CASRGGGRYEQYF. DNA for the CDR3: TGTGCCAGCAGGGGAGGGGGCAGGTACGAGCAGTACTTC.

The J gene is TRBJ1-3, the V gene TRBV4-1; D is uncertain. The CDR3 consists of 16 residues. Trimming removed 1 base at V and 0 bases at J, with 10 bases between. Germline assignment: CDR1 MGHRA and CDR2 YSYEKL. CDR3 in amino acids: CASSQGSGVSGNTIYF. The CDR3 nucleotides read TGCGCCAGCAGCCAAGGGTCCGGGGTCTCTGGAAACACCATATATTTT.

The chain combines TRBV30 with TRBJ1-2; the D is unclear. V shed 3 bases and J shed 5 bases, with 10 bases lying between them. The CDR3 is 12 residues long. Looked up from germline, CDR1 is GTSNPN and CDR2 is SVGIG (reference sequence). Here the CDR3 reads CAWRGLSYGYTF. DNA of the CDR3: TGTGCCTGGAGGGGCTTGAGTTATGGCTACACCTTC.

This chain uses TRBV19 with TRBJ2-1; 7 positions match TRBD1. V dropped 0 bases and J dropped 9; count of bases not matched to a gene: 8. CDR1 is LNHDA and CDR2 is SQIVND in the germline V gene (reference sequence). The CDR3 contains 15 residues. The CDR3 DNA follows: TGTGCCAGTAGTATAGAACACAGGGGCAACTCTGAGCAGTTCTTC. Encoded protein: CASSIEHRGNSEQFF. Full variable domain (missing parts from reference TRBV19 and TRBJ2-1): DGGITQSPKYLFRKEGQNVTLSCEQNLNHDAMYWYRQDPGQGLRLIYYSQIVNDFQKGDIAEGYSVSREKKESFPLTVTSAQKNPTAFYLCASSIEHRGNSEQFFGPGTRLTVL.

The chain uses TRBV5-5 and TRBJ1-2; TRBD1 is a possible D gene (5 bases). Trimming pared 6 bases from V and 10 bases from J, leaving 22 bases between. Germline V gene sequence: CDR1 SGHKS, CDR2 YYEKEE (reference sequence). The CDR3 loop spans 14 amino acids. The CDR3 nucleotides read TGTGCCAGCACCGGGGGAGGGAATCTATGGGACTACACCTTC. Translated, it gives CASTGGGNLWDYTF.

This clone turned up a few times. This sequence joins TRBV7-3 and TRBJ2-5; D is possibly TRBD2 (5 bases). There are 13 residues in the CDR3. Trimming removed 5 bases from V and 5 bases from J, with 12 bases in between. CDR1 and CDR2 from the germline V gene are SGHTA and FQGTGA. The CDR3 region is CASSRKPGETQYF. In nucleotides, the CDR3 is TGTGCCAGCAGCCGTAAGCCGGGGGAGACCCAGTACTTC.

CDR3 protein: CASSRTSGSYNEQFF. Written as DNA, the CDR3 is TGTGCCAGCAGTCGGACTAGCGGGAGCTACAATGAGCAGTTCTTC. The chain carries TRBV27 and TRBJ2-1; 13 bases agree with TRBD2. With V trimmed by 5 bases and J by 3 bases, 1 base remained unmatched. Germline CDR1 is MNHEY and CDR2 is SMNVEV (reference sequence). This CDR3 is built from 15 residues.

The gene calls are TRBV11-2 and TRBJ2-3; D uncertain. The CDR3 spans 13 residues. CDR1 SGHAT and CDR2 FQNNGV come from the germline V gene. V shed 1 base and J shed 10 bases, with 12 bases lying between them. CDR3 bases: TGTGCCAGCAGCTTAGTGTTAAGTAACCCGCAGTATTTT. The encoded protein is CASSLVLSNPQYF.

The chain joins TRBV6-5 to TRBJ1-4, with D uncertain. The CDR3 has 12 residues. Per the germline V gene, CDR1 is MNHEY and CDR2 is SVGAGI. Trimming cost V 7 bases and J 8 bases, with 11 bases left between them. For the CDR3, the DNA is TGTGCCAGCACTACCCCGGGGGAAAAACTGTTTTTT. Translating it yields CASTTPGEKLFF.

This CDR3 reads CASSLGVGREQFF. DNA for the CDR3: TGTGCCAGCAGCTTGGGTGTAGGACGTGAGCAGTTCTTC. The chain employs TRBV5-5 and TRBJ2-1; D remains ambiguous. Germline V CDR1 and CDR2: SGHKS, YYEKEE (reference sequence). The CDR3 spans 13 residues. V was pared by 0 bases and J by 9 bases, with 10 bases between.

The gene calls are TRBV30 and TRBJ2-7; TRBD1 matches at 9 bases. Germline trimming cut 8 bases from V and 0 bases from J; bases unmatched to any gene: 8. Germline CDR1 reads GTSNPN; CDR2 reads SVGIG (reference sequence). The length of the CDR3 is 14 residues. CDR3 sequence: CATDRGVLSYEQYF. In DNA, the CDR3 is TGTGCCACGGACAGGGGAGTCCTCTCCTACGAGCAGTACTTC.

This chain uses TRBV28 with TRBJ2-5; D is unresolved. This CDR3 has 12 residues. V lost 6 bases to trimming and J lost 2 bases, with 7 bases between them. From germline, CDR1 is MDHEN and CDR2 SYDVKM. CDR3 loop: CASRVRQETQYF. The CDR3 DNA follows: TGTGCCAGCAGGGTCAGACAAGAGACCCAGTACTTC.

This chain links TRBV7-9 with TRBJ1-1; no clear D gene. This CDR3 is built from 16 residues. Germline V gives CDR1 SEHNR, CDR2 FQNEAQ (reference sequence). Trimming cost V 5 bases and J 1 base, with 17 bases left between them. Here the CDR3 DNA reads TGTGCCAGCAGCAGATGGATGCGACAAAAGAACACTGAAGCTTTCTTT. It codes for CASSRWMRQKNTEAFF.

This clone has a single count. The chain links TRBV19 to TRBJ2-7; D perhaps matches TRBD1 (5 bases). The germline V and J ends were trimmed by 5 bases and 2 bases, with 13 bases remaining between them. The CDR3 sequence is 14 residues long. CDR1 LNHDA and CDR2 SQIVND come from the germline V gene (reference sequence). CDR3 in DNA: TGTGCCAGTAGTCTTAGCAGGGATGCCTACGAGCAGTACTTC. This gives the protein CASSLSRDAYEQYF.

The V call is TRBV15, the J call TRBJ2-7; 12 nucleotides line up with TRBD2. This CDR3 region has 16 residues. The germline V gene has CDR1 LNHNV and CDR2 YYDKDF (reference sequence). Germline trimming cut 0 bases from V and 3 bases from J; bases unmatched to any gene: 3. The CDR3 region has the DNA TGTGCCACCAGCAGAGAACCGGGACTAGCGGGCTACGAGCAGTACTTC. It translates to CATSREPGLAGYEQYF.

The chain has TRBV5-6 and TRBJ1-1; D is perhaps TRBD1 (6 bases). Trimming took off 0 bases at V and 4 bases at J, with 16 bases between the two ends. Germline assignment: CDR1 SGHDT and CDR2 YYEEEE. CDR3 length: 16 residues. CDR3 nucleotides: TGTGCCAGCAGCTTGGATGGGGGGCAGGTAGTCACTGAAGCTTTCTTT. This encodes CASSLDGGQVVTEAFF.

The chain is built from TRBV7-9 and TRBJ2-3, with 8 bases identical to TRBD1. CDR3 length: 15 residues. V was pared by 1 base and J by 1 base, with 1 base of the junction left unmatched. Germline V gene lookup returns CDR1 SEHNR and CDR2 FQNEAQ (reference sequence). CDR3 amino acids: CASSLEDRGTDTQYF. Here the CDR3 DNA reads TGTGCCAGCAGCTTAGAGGACAGGGGCACAGATACGCAGTATTTT.

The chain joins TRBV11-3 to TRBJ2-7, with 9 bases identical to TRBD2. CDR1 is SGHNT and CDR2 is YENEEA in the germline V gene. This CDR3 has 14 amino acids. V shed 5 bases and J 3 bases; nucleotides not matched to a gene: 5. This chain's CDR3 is CASSLSGGNYEQYF. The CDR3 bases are TGTGCCAGCAGCCTTAGCGGGGGAAACTACGAGCAGTACTTC.